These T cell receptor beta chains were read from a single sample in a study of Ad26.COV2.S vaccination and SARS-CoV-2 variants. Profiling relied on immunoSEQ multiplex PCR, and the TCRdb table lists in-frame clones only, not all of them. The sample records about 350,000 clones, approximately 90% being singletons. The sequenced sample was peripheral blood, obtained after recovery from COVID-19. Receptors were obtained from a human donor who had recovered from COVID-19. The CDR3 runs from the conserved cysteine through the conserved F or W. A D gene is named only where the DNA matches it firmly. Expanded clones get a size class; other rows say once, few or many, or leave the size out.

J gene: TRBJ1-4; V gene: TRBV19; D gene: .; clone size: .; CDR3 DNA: TGTGCCAGTAGTACCTTAGATTGGGGGGAAAAACTGTTTTTT; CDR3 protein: CASSTLDWGEKLFF
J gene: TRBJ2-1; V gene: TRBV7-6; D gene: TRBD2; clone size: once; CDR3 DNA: TGTGCCAGCAGCATCTGGACTAGCGGCTACAATGAGCAGTTCTTC; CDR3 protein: CASSIWTSGYNEQFF
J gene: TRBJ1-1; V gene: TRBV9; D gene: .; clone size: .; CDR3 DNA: TGTGCCAGCAGCCCTAGTGGCCGGGTAGCAGGGGACACTGAAGCTTTCTTT; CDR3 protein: CASSPSGRVAGDTEAFF
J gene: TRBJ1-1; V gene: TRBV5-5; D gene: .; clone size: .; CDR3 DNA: TGTGCCAGCAGCTTGGGGCACGCGAACACTGAAGCTTTCTTT; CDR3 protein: CASSLGHANTEAFF
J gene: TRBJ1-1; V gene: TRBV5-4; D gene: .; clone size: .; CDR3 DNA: TGTGCCAGCAGCCCCGCCAGGGGAGCTGAAGCTTTCTTT; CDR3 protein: CASSPARGAEAFF
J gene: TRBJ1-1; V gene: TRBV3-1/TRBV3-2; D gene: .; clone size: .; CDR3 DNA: TGTGCCAGCAGCCAATCCAGAAATGAAGCTTTCTTT; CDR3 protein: CASSQSRNEAFF
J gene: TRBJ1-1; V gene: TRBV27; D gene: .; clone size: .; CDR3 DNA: TGTGCCAGCAGTTTGGGCAGCATGAACACTGAAGCTTTCTTT; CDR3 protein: CASSLGSMNTEAFF
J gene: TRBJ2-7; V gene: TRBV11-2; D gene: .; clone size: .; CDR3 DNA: TGTGCCAGCAGCTCGCAGGTACCCTACGAGCAGTACTTC; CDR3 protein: CASSSQVPYEQYF
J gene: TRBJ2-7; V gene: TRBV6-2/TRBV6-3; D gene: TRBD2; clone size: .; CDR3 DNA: TGTGCCAGCAGTTACTCGCCAGGACTAGCGGTCTACGAGCAGTACTTC; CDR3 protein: CASSYSPGLAVYEQYF
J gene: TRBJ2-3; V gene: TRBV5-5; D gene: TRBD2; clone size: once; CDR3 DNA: TGTGCCAGCAGCTCCGGGACTAGCTACACAGATACGCAGTATTTT; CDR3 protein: CASSSGTSYTDTQYF
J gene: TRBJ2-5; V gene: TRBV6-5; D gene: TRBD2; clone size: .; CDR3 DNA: TGTGCCAGCAGTTACTCAGGGACTAGCGACGAGACCCAGTACTTC; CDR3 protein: CASSYSGTSDETQYF
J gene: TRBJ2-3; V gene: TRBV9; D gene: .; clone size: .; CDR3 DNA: TGTGCCAGCAGCGCTTCCGGGCCATACACAGATACGCAGTATTTT; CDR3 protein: CASSASGPYTDTQYF
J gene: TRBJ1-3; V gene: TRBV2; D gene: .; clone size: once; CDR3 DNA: TGTGCCAGCAGCGAAACCTACTCTGGAAACACCATATATTTT; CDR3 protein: CASSETYSGNTIYF
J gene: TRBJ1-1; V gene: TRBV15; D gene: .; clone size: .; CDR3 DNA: TGTGCCACCGCATACTCCAGGAACACTGAAGCTTTCTTT; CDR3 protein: CATAYSRNTEAFF
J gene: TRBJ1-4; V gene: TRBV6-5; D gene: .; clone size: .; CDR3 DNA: TGTGCCAGCAGTCCCCGGGGCTACAATGAAAAACTGTTTTTT; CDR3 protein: CASSPRGYNEKLFF
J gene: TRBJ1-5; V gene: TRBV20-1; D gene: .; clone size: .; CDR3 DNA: TGCAGTGCTAGTAAGGGAGCGGTTCAGCCCCAGCATTTT; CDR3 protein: CSASKGAVQPQHF
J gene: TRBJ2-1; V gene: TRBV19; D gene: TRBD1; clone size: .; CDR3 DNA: TGTGCCAGTAGTATCTTCGGGACAGGTTACAATGAGCAGTTCTTC; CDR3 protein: CASSIFGTGYNEQFF
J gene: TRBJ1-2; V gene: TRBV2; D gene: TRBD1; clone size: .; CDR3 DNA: TGTGCCAGCAGTGACAGGGGGCTTAGCTATGGCTACACCTTC; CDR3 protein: CASSDRGLSYGYTF
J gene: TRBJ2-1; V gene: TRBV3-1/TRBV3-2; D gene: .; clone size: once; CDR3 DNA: TGTGCCAGCAGCCCCAAGAATAGGAACAATGAGCAGTTCTTC; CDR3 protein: CASSPKNRNNEQFF
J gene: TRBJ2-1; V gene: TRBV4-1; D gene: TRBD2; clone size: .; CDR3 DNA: TGCGCCAGCAGCCTCGAGCTAGCGGGGGGCCTGTACAATGAGCAGTTCTTC; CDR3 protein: CASSLELAGGLYNEQFF
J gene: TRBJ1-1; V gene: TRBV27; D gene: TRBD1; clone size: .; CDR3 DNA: TGTGCCAGCGGCCAAGACAGGGTGGGTCACACTGAAGCTTTCTTT; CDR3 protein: CASGQDRVGHTEAFF
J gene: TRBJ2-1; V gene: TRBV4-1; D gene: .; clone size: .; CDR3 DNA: TGCGCCAGCAGCCAAGGGATAATCGAGAATGAGCAGTTCTTC; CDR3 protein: CASSQGIIENEQFF
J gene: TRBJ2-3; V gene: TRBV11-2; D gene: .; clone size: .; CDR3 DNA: TGTGCCAGCAGCTTAGTGCGGGGATCGGGGAGGAAAAGCACAGATACGCAGTATTTT; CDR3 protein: CASSLVRGSGRKSTDTQYF
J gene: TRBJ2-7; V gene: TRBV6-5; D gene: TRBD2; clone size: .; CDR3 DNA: TGTGCCAGCAGTTATTTCGGGGGGGCAATCTACGAGCAGTACTTC; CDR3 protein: CASSYFGGAIYEQYF